This T cell receptor (beta chain) came from a study of a mutant IDH1 vaccine in newly diagnosed glioma. With regard to this clone: Its cognate antigen is unknown.

The CDR3 extends over 16 amino acids. The junction had 6 bases not matched to a gene; V was cut back by 1 base and J by 2 bases. Germline values: CDR1 MNHEY, CDR2 SMNVEV (reference sequence). Time point meaning: week 35, safety follow-up. Every single dose of the vaccine, 300 ug of mutant IDH1 20-mer peptide, came with topical imiquimod. Data came from immunoSEQ multiplex PCR; TCRdb stores just in-frame clones and leaves some out. The table lists about 33,000 clones, around 80% of them singletons. This chain uses TRBV27 with TRBJ2-3; 7 bases map to TRBD1. The sequence was collected from a woman aged 18 to 35 with glioma. Sequences were derived from PBMCs, sampled from a glioma patient whose treatment included an IDH1 peptide vaccine. The CDR3 coding sequence is TGTGCCAGCAGTTTATGGGGGACAGCAGCCACAGATACGCAGTATTTT. Translating gives CASSLWGTAATDTQYF.